Below, 22 T cell receptor beta chains from the same sample are listed, as sequenced in a study of T cell responses to AZD1222 COVID-19 vaccine. Some clones are missing from TCRdb's copy, which holds only in-frame ones; the method was immunoSEQ multiplex PCR. This table holds around 110,000 clones, approximately 84% found once. The sequencing used peripheral blood, collected on day 0 of AZD1222 vaccination. These TCRs come from an adult in good health.

The gene calls are TRBV18 and TRBJ1-3; weak D call: TRBD1 (5 bases). The CDR3 loop spans 17 amino acids. Trimming took off 0 bases at V and 0 bases at J, with 12 bases between the two ends. The germline V gene has CDR1 KGHSH and CDR2 LQKENI. The CDR3 sequence: CASSPPSTGHSGNTIYF. The CDR3 DNA reads as TGTGCCAGCTCACCACCGAGTACAGGACACTCTGGAAACACCATATATTTT.

This clone was counted between two and nine times. The chain is built from TRBV19 and TRBJ1-5; perhaps TRBD1 as D (5 bases). V lost 3 bases and J lost 2, with 11 bases in between. CDR1 LNHDA and CDR2 SQIVND come from the germline V gene (reference sequence). This CDR3 region has 15 residues. The DNA for the CDR3 is TGTGCCAGTAGTATTGGTCAGGGAGGCAATCAGCCCCAGCATTTT. Translation gives CASSIGQGGNQPQHF.

This chain links TRBV27 with TRBJ2-7, with TRBD2 matching 12 bases. From germline, CDR1 is MNHEY and CDR2 SMNVEV (reference sequence). This CDR3 is built from 17 residues. J lost 0 bases, V lost 4 bases, and 7 bases had no gene match. CDR3 amino acids: CASSSGTSGPSSYEQYF. As DNA, the CDR3 is TGTGCCAGCAGTTCTGGGACTAGCGGGCCGAGCTCCTACGAGCAGTACTTC.

This clone has only one observation. This chain uses TRBV4-1 with TRBJ1-2, with 7 bases lining up with TRBD1. V dropped 3 bases and J dropped 3; count of bases not matched to a gene: 10. CDR1 and CDR2 (germline): MGHRA, YSYEKL. The CDR3 is made up of 16 amino acids. CDR3: CASSQAPPGGDYGYTF. The CDR3 DNA reads as TGCGCCAGCAGCCAGGCCCCCCCAGGGGGGGACTATGGCTACACCTTC.

In this sample, this clone turned up once. The chain combines TRBV7-3 with TRBJ1-1; D perhaps matches TRBD1 (6 bases). V lost 6 bases to trimming and J lost 0 bases, with 11 bases between them. From germline, CDR1 is SGHTA and CDR2 FQGTGA. The CDR3 runs to 14 residues. The CDR3 spells CASRSDRMNTEAFF. CDR3 coding DNA: TGTGCCAGCAGGTCGGACAGAATGAACACTGAAGCTTTCTTT.

The chain employs TRBV7-9 and TRBJ1-3; TRBD1 is a possible D gene (5 bases). The ends were cut back, 6 bases at V and 0 bases at J, with 9 bases in the middle. CDR3 size: 14 residues. CDR1 is SEHNR and CDR2 is FQNEAQ in the germline V gene (reference sequence). CDR3: CASSGTSSGNTIYF. In DNA form, the CDR3 reads TGTGCCAGCAGTGGGACGAGCTCTGGAAACACCATATATTTT. The variable domain in full, completed from reference TRBV7-9 and TRBJ1-3, reads DTGVSQNPRHKITKRGQNVTFRCDPISEHNRLYWYRQTLGQGPEFLTYFQNEAQLEKSRLLSDRFSAERPKGSFSTLEIQRTEQGDSAMYLCASSGTSSGNTIYFGEGSWLTVV.

V usage is TRBV4-1 and J usage is TRBJ2-2, with D perhaps assigned TRBD1 or TRBD2 (5 bases each). There are 18 residues in the CDR3. V was shortened by 2 bases and J by 1 base, with 17 bases between the two germline ends. The V gene's germline CDR1 is MGHRA and CDR2 YSYEKL. CDR3 sequence: CASSQHGAGGMNTGELFF. CDR3 coding DNA: TGCGCCAGCAGCCAACACGGGGCGGGTGGGATGAACACCGGGGAGCTGTTTTTT.

The rearrangement joins TRBV19 to TRBJ2-5; 11 bases are a match to TRBD2. The CDR3 sequence is 16 residues long. The ends lost 5 bases at V and 7 bases at J; junction bases unmatched: 12. Germline V gene lookup returns CDR1 LNHDA and CDR2 SQIVND (reference sequence). CDR3 nucleotide sequence: TGTGCCAGTAGTCCCCTCGGTAGCGGGGGGGCCGGGACCCAGTACTTC. Protein: CASSPLGSGGAGTQYF.

The gene calls are TRBV4-2 and TRBJ1-2; D is uncertain. Germline V lookup: CDR1 LGHNA, CDR2 YNFKEQ. V was shortened by 0 bases and J by 7 bases, with 15 bases between the two germline ends. This CDR3 has 15 amino acids. The CDR3: CASSQDTGRAIGYTF. The CDR3 nucleotides are TGTGCCAGCAGCCAAGATACTGGACGGGCCATTGGCTACACCTTC.

CDR3 protein: CASSEQERETQYF. CDR3 DNA: TGTGCCAGCAGTGAACAAGAAAGAGAGACCCAGTACTTC. The rearrangement uses TRBV6-1 and TRBJ2-5; D unclear. The CDR3 is made up of 13 amino acids. Germline V gene sequence: CDR1 MNHNS, CDR2 SASEGT. V lost 2 bases, J lost 4 bases, and 8 bases lay in between.

CDR3 region: CATIGFSSSRVNTEAFF. As DNA, the CDR3 is TGTGCCACAATCGGTTTTTCCTCTAGCAGGGTGAACACTGAAGCTTTCTTT. The chain is built from TRBV10-3 and TRBJ1-1; D is possibly TRBD1 (5 bases). Germline CDR1 ENHRY, CDR2 SYGVKD. V lost 10 bases and J lost 0, with 24 bases in between. The CDR3 totals 17 residues.

The J gene is TRBJ1-6, the V gene TRBV30; TRBD1 might be the D (6 bases). V shed 0 bases and J shed 9 bases, with 18 bases lying between them. This CDR3 spans 16 amino acids. Germline V lookup: CDR1 GTSNPN, CDR2 SVGIG (reference sequence). CDR3 nucleotide sequence: TGTGCCTGGAGTGTATTGCACGGGGGGGGCGGTTCACCCCTCCACTTT. Translation gives CAWSVLHGGGGSPLHF.

This chain connects TRBV14 to TRBJ2-7; 8 bases fit TRBD1. Germline CDR1 reads SGHDN; CDR2 reads FVKESK. The CDR3 runs to 13 residues. The V and J ends lost 4 bases and 3 bases, in that order; junction bases with no gene match: 2. CDR3 DNA sequence: TGTGCCAGCAGCCTACAGGGGGTCTACGAGCAGTACTTC. Its protein product is CASSLQGVYEQYF.

The chain employs TRBV3-1 (or the pseudogene TRBV3-2) and TRBJ1-5; no definite D call. This CDR3 comprises 12 residues. V dropped 2 bases and J dropped 9 bases, with 8 bases sitting between them. In germline, CDR1 is LGHDT, CDR2 YNNKEL (reference sequence). Written as DNA, the CDR3 is TGTGCCAGCAGCCAACTCCCGGGGCCCCAGCATTTT. Translating gives CASSQLPGPQHF.

V usage is TRBV3-1 (or the pseudogene TRBV3-2) and J usage is TRBJ1-3, with D uncertain. Trimming left V 4 bases short and J 4 bases short, with 14 bases between. This CDR3 comprises 15 residues. Germline CDR1 is LGHDT and CDR2 is YNNKEL (reference sequence). The CDR3 reads CASSRLASVGNTIYF. The DNA of the CDR3 is TGTGCCAGCAGCCGCCTTGCCTCAGTCGGAAACACCATATATTTT.

This clone was observed a single time. The CDR3 reads CASSLSQGGYEQFF. CDR3 bases: TGTGCCAGCAGCTTAAGTCAGGGGGGCTATGAGCAGTTCTTC. The genes are TRBV7-6 and TRBJ2-1; a weak D match, TRBD1 (7 bases). The germline V gene encodes CDR1 SGHVS and CDR2 FNYEAQ. The V end was cut by 2 bases, the J end by 8 bases, with 13 bases between. This CDR3 contains 14 residues.

This chain uses TRBV19 with TRBJ1-1; no definite D call. This CDR3 region has 14 residues. Germline V CDR1 and CDR2: LNHDA, SQIVND (reference sequence). Trimming shortened V by 3 bases and J by 0 bases, and 8 bases separated the two germline ends. In DNA, the CDR3 is TGTGCCAGTAGTATTGTAGGGTTGAACACTGAAGCTTTCTTT. Its translation is CASSIVGLNTEAFF.

The V call is TRBV29-1, the J call TRBJ2-7; 7 bases line up with TRBD2. This CDR3 contains 13 residues. V gave up 4 bases and J gave up 2 bases; unmatched junction bases: 5. Germline V gene sequence: CDR1 SQVTM, CDR2 ANQGSEA. DNA for the CDR3: TGCAGCGTTGCTCGGGGGGAAACCTACGAGCAGTACTTC. This sequence encodes CSVARGETYEQYF.

The genes are TRBV5-1 and TRBJ2-7; 8 positions match TRBD1. Germline V gene lookup returns CDR1 SGHRS and CDR2 YFSETQ. J gave up 4 bases and V 0 bases, and 9 bases lay outside the gene matches. The CDR3 sequence is 16 residues long. CDR3 DNA: TGCGCCAGCAGCTTGGGGTCGTGGACAGGGACTTACGAGCAGTACTTC. It specifies CASSLGSWTGTYEQYF.

The chain is built from TRBV11-2 and TRBJ1-5; tentatively, D is TRBD1 (5 bases). The CDR3 sequence is 18 residues long. Trimming took 1 base from V and 1 from J, leaving 17 bases between them. Germline CDR1 and CDR2: SGHAT and FQNNGV. Written as DNA, the CDR3 is TGTGCCAGCAGCTTAGGTCTGGACACAGTAGTGAGCAATCAGCCCCAGCATTTT. Encoded protein: CASSLGLDTVVSNQPQHF.

J is TRBJ2-3 and V is TRBV5-1; D unresolved. Deletions cut 1 base from V and 1 base from J, with 13 bases between. Per germline, CDR1 SGHRS and CDR2 YFSETQ. The length of the CDR3 is 16 residues. CDR3 nucleotide sequence: TGCGCCAGCAGCTTGTCGGTGGGCTCGCGCACAGATACGCAGTATTTT. Translated, it gives CASSLSVGSRTDTQYF.

The V gene is TRBV30, the J gene TRBJ2-7; tentative D call: TRBD2 (5 bases). V lost 4 bases to trimming and J lost 4 bases, with 14 bases between them. This CDR3 region has 13 residues. The germline V gene has CDR1 GTSNPN and CDR2 SVGIG (reference sequence). The CDR3, as DNA: TGTGCCTGGAATATAGGACGGGGTTACGAGCAGTACTTC. This gives the protein CAWNIGRGYEQYF.